The rows below give T cell receptor beta chains drawn from one sample of a study of T-cell reconstitution after alpha-beta-depleted transplantation in children. TCRdb processed the PCR reads anew with MiXCR; each CDR3 protein has one entry. Of 480,000 or so distinct CDR3 sequences listed, about 10% are singletons. Source: PBMCs, taken before TCRalphabeta/CD19-depleted stem cell transplant. The source of these receptors is a child aged 2-15 years with inherited bone marrow failure, due to receive a stem cell transplant. The CDR3 runs from the conserved cysteine through the conserved F or W. A D gene is named only where the DNA matches it firmly. The listing skips clone size in some rows; elsewhere it reads once, few, many or a size class.

size	V	D	J	DNA	CDR3
many	TRBV20-1	TRBD2	TRBJ2-3	TGCAGTGCCCCGACTAGCGGGACATCAGATACGCAGTATTTT	CSAPTSGTSDTQYF
few	TRBV5-1	TRBD1	TRBJ2-5	TGCGCCAGCAGCTGGACAGGGGCAGAGACCCAGTACTTC	CASSWTGAETQYF
few	TRBV27	TRBD2	TRBJ2-7	TGTGCCAGCAGTCCTAGCGGGACTGGTCTTTCCTACGAGCAGTACTTC	CASSPSGTGLSYEQYF
many	TRBV20-1	TRBD2	TRBJ2-1	TGCAGTGCTAAGAAAGCGGGGACTAGCGGGAGGTATGAGCAGTTCTTC	CSAKKAGTSGRYEQFF
many	TRBV6-1	.	TRBJ1-1	TGTGCCAGCAGTCTCCGGGGGGCGCCGGGGGCTTTCTTT	CASSLRGAPGAFF
few	TRBV6-2/TRBV6-3	TRBD2	TRBJ2-4	TGTGCCAGCAGTTACTCCTGGACTAGCGGGAGTGTGAACATTCAGTACTTC	CASSYSWTSGSVNIQYF
many	TRBV29-1	.	TRBJ1-1	TGCAGCGTTCAAATAATCACTGAAGCTTTCTTT	CSVQIITEAFF
.	TRBV4-3	TRBD2	TRBJ2-3	TGCGCCAGCAGCCAAGACTGGGAGGGTGGAGATACGCAGTATTTT	CASSQDWEGGDTQYF
many	TRBV27	.	TRBJ2-2	TGTGCCAGCAGTTTGGGACGGGAGCTGTTTTTT	CASSLGRELFF
.	TRBV5-5	TRBD1	TRBJ2-5	TGTGCCAGCAACCCGGACAGGGGAGGGCGAGAGACCCAGTACTTC	CASNPDRGGRETQYF
many	TRBV29-1	.	TRBJ2-1	TGCAGCGACGGTCGAATTCAGAATGAGCAGTTCTTC	CSDGRIQNEQFF
many	TRBV4-1	TRBD1	TRBJ2-7	TGCGCCAGCAGCCATGAAGGGGGCCCCTACGAGCAGTACTTC	CASSHEGGPYEQYF
many	TRBV12-3/TRBV12-4	.	TRBJ2-7	TGTGCCAGCGGGGCAGATCACTACGAGCAGTACTTC	CASGADHYEQYF
.	TRBV4-3	.	TRBJ2-2	TGCGCCAGCAGCCTACAGCAATCTACAGAGGACACCGGGGAGCTGTTTTTT	CASSLQQSTEDTGELFF
many	TRBV19	.	TRBJ2-2	TGTGCCAGTAGTATAGGGAAGGCCATCGGGGAGCTGTTTTTT	CASSIGKAIGELFF
many	TRBV5-1	.	TRBJ2-1	TGCGCCAGCAGCTTGGCCAGGGGCTTTAGCTCCTACAATGAGCAGTTCTTC	CASSLARGFSSYNEQFF
many	TRBV3-1	.	TRBJ2-3	TGTGCCAGCAGCGGACAGAAAGCAGATACGCAGTATTTT	CASSGQKADTQYF
.	TRBV29-1	.	TRBJ2-3	TGCAGCGTTGTAGACTACCCTCAGACTAGCACAGATACGCAGTATTTT	CSVVDYPQTSTDTQYF
many	TRBV18	TRBD1	TRBJ2-5	TGTGCCAGCTCACAGACCGGGACAGAAGAGACCCAGTACTTC	CASSQTGTEETQYF
many	TRBV5-1	.	TRBJ2-2	TGCGCCAGCAGCTTGGATCAGGCAAACACCGGGGAGCTGTTTTTT	CASSLDQANTGELFF
many	TRBV12-3/TRBV12-4	.	TRBJ1-1	TGTGCCAGCAGTTTATACCCAGGTGAGGACACTGAAGCTTTCTTT	CASSLYPGEDTEAFF
many	TRBV29-1	.	TRBJ2-7	TGCAGCGTTGGGGACTACGAGCAGTACTTC	CSVGDYEQYF
few	TRBV7-9	.	TRBJ1-5	TGTGCCAGCACCGAGGGGAATCAGCCCCAGCATTTT	CASTEGNQPQHF
many	TRBV5-1	TRBD2	TRBJ2-5	TGCGCCAGCAGCTTGGCCGCGGGAGTCGGGGAGACCCAGTACTTC	CASSLAAGVGETQYF
.	TRBV6-2/TRBV6-3	TRBD2	TRBJ2-1	TGTGCCAGCAGTTCGGGAGGCGAGCAGATCTTC	CASSSGGEQIF
few	TRBV10-3	TRBD1	TRBJ2-2	TGTGCCATCAGTGAAGACAGGGGGCTCAACACCGGGGAGCTGTTTTTT	CAISEDRGLNTGELFF
many	TRBV11-2	.	TRBJ1-2	TGTGCCAGCTCGGATCTCTCATTGACAGGCGCCTATGGCTACACCTTC	CASSDLSLTGAYGYTF
many	TRBV4-2	.	TRBJ2-7	TGTGCCAGCAGTCAGCCGAGCGGCCCCTACGAGCAGTACTTC	CASSQPSGPYEQYF
.	TRBV2	TRBD2	TRBJ2-7	TGTGCCAGCAGTGTAGAGGTAGCGGGGTACGAGCAGTACTTC	CASSVEVAGYEQYF
many	TRBV6-1	TRBD2	TRBJ2-1	TGTGCCAGCAGTCCCACGGGACTAGCGGTATACAATGAGCAGTTCTTC	CASSPTGLAVYNEQFF
few	TRBV10-3	.	TRBJ2-4	TGTGCCATCAGTGAGTCAATGGGTATAGCCAAAAACATTCAGTACTTC	CAISESMGIAKNIQYF
.	TRBV29-1	.	TRBJ2-3	TGCAGCTCCCGGGCCATCAGGGGTGAGGGAGATACGCAGTATTTT	CSSRAIRGEGDTQYF
many	TRBV7-6	.	TRBJ2-5	TGTGCCAGCAGCCGAGGGGGGTACCAAGAGACCCAGTACTTC	CASSRGGYQETQYF
.	TRBV19	TRBD1	TRBJ1-5	TGTACCAGTAGTGACAGGGACAGGGGAGGCAATCAGCCCCAGCATTTT	CTSSDRDRGGNQPQHF
.	TRBV5-1	.	TRBJ1-1	TGCGCCAGCAGCCCGACATTGGGGGGGATGAACACTGAAGCTTTCTTT	CASSPTLGGMNTEAFF
many	TRBV6-5	.	TRBJ1-5	TGTGCCAGCAGTTATTGGGCCCGACAGCTCAATCAGCCCCAGCATTTT	CASSYWARQLNQPQHF
.	TRBV20-1	TRBD2	TRBJ2-1	TGCAGTGCTAGAGATCGACTAGCGAGTAATGAGCAGTTCTTC	CSARDRLASNEQFF
many	TRBV28	TRBD2	TRBJ2-1	TGTGCCAGCAGTCCGAGGAGGGCGGGAGTCCGTCATGAGCAGTTCTTC	CASSPRRAGVRHEQFF
few	TRBV19	.	TRBJ1-5	TGTGCCAGTCATACAGGGAATCAGCCCCAGCATTTT	CASHTGNQPQHF
many	TRBV27	.	TRBJ2-7	TGTGCCAGCAACCCTACTAGACTCCCCTCCTACGAGCAGTACTTC	CASNPTRLPSYEQYF
many	TRBV5-1	TRBD2	TRBJ2-1	TGCGCCAGCAGCTGGACTAGCGGAAGTTCCTACAATGAGCAGTTCTTC	CASSWTSGSSYNEQFF
many	TRBV3-1	.	TRBJ1-2	TGTGCCAGCAGTCAACGGACGGATCCCTACTATGGCTACACCTTC	CASSQRTDPYYGYTF
.	TRBV19	TRBD1	TRBJ2-1	TGTGCCAGTACCCCGGTGACAGGGTATGAGCAGTTCTTC	CASTPVTGYEQFF
few	TRBV18	TRBD1	TRBJ2-7	TGTGCCAGCTCACCACAGGGGACAGGGTACGAGCAGTACTTC	CASSPQGTGYEQYF
many	TRBV27	.	TRBJ2-6	TGTGCCAGCAGTTTACGCGGGGCCAACGTCCTGACTTTC	CASSLRGANVLTF
many	TRBV5-1	TRBD2	TRBJ2-3	TGCGCCAGCAAAGCGGGAGGGCCAGGAGATACGCAGTATTTT	CASKAGGPGDTQYF
.	TRBV29-1	TRBD2	TRBJ2-7	TGCAGCGCCCGGACTAGCGGGAATGAACGTCGCGAGCAGTACTTC	CSARTSGNERREQYF
many	TRBV7-9	TRBD2	TRBJ2-3	TGTGCCAGCAGCGGGAGGGAGTGGGACACAGATACGCAGTATTTT	CASSGREWDTDTQYF
many	TRBV7-6	.	TRBJ2-3	TGTGCCAGCAGCTCGGGGGACTTATACACAGATACGCAGTATTTT	CASSSGDLYTDTQYF